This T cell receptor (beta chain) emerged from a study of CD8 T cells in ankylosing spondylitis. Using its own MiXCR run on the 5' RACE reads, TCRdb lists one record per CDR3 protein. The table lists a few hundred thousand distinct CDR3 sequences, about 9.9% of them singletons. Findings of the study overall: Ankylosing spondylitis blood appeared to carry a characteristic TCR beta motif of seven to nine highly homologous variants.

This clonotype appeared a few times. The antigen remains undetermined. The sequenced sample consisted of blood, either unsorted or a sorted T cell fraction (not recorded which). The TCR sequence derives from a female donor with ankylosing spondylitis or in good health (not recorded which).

For the CDR3, the DNA is TGTGCCAGCTCACCGGACAGGAATCAGCCCCAGTATTTT. The encoded protein is CASSPDRNQPQYF. This sequence joins TRBV18 and TRBJ1-5, with 7 bases identical to TRBD1. The J call is uncertain, as TRBJ2-3 better fits the DNA end. This CDR3 region has 13 residues. Germline lookup yields CDR1 KGHSH and CDR2 LQKENI.